This T cell receptor (beta chain) comes out of a study of T-cell memory formation after mild COVID-19. Overall study findings and caveats: Clones that contracted from day 15 to 85 were balanced CD4/CD8, while later expanders leaned CD4+. Pre-infection memory showed some responding clones, and this suggested that cross-reactive memory joined. Second-wave clones with a day 37 peak had unconfirmed SARS-CoV-2 specificity. CD4+ contracting clones were found mainly in CM and EM, and CD8+ ones in EMRA.

Via MiXCR, TCRdb re-called the 5' RACE reads, giving one row per CDR3 protein. The sample shows 90,000 to 120,000 distinct CDR3 sequences, 15% to 20% of them seen only once. Germline CDR1 is MGHDK and CDR2 is SYGVNS. The CDR3 is 17 residues long. V lost 1 base, J lost 1 base, and 16 bases lay in between. About this clonotype itself: Antigen: not known.

This TCR came from a man aged 18 to 29 who had mild COVID-19 (a few samples of this study predate the infection). Cell type and time point are not known. The chain employs TRBV25-1 and TRBJ2-5, with D maybe TRBD2 (6 bases). Sequenced input: PBMCs or a T cell subset sorted from them (not recorded which). The CDR3 here is CASSEFLGGILQETQYF. The CDR3 nucleotides are TGTGCCAGCAGTGAATTTTTGGGGGGAATTCTCCAAGAGACCCAGTACTTC.